The T cell receptor beta chain described here comes from a study of persistence of HIV-infected CD4 T cells. Lysates of CMV-infected fibroblasts at 8 to 10 ug/mL stimulated these cells. Sorting selected CD4+ T cells upregulating both CD40 ligand and CD69. Inclusion required CMV-positive serology and CD4+ counts above 400 cells/uL. Anti-CD28/CD49d costimulation, CD40-blocking antibody and enfuvirtide were given to CD8-depleted PBMCs for 18 hours. A note on this clone: The antigen is unknown.

CDR1 is SGHVS, CDR2 FQNEAQ, per germline. CDR3 length: 12 residues. Trimming took off 5 bases at V and 5 bases at J, with 9 bases between the two ends. Whole-study results and caveats: TCR analyses could not target the rare provirus-carrying CMV-responding cells.

This was the immunoSEQ version 4 assay in survey mode. Only in-frame clones appear in the TCRdb table, and some are missing; sequencing was by immunoSEQ multiplex PCR. The sample records approximately 7,000 clones, approximately 80% being singletons. Source: CD4+ T cells sorted from PBMCs after approximately 18-hour stimulation, taken from a patient who received antiretroviral therapy. The genes are TRBV7-8 and TRBJ1-2; no firm D call. The source of this sequence is an adult woman with HIV who was CMV-seropositive. CDR3 amino acids: CASSEAMYGYTF. CDR3 coding DNA: TGTGCCAGCAGCGAAGCGATGTATGGCTACACCTTC.